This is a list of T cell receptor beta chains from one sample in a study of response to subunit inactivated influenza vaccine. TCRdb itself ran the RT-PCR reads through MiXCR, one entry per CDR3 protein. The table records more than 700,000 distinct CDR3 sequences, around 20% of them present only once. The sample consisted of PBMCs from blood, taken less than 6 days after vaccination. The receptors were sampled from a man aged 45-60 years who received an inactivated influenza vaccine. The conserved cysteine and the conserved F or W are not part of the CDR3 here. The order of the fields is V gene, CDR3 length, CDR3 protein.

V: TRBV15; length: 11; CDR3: ATSPQPGNEQY
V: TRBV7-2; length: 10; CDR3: ASSSRGNIQY
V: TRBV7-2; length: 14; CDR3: ASSLAAGGTTDTQY
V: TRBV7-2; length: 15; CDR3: ASSLAFGWGGPDTQY
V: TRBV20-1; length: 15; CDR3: SARRTSVGIVAGELF
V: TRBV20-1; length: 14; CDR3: SARDVGGMSNQPQH
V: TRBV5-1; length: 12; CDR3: ASSSDGGYETQY
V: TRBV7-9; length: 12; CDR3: ASSPVGPRGEQY
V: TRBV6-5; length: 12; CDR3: ASSFDYRGQPQH
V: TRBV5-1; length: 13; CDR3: ASSLNTGSNQPQH
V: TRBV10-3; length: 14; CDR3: AISRTSGGATGELF
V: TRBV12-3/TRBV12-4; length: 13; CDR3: ASSLVASGGYEQY
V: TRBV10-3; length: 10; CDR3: AISQGIYEQY
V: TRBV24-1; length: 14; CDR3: ATSDASGSSYNEQF
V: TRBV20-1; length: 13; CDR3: SARGFSGGGETQY
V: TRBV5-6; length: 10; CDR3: ASNQGGYEQY
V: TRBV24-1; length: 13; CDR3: ATSDRTDSNYGYT
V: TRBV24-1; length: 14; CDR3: ATSDTGQGESETQY
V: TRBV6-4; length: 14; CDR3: ASSESSGGPFSTQY
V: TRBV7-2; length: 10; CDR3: ASSPRRWGYT
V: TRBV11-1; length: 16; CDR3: ASSPGRAGFSGANVLT
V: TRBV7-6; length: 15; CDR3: ASSLESGGGSYNEQF
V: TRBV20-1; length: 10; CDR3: SASRGDETQY
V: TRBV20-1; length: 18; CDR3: SARPRDGRALSSYNSPLH
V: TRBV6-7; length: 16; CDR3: ASSYSGSAKDGSQPQH
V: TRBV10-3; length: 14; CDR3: AISARTSGGADTQY
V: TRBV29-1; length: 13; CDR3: SVGFDSGGYNEQF
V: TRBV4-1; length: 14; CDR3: ASSQGRLRDYNEQF
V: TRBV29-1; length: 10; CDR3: SVKRQGSEAF
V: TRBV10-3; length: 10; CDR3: AISLGGDEQF
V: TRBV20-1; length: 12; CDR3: SATRKDISYEQY
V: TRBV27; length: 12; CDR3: ASSRVSTTDTQY
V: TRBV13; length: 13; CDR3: ASSLGDRGRQPQH
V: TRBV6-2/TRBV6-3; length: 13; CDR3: ASSIGQIDNSPLH
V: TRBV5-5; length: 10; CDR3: ASTTGVETQY
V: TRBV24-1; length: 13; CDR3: ATRRGQGALDTQY
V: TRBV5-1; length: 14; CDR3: ASSSTWGGNTDTQY
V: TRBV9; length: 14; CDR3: ASSVGSGSTSYEQY
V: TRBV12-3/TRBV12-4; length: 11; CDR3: ASSSYRAGELF
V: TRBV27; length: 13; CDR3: ASRARVQGFYEQY
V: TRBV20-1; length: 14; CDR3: SALGLAGLGDDIQY
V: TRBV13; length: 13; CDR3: ASSLGTREWGEQY
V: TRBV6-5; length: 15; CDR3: ASSYSSFLAQSYEQY
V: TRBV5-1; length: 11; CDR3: ASRQTGNYGYT
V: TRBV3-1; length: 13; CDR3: ASSERGTASYEQY
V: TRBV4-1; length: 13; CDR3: ASSQGGTGNYEQY
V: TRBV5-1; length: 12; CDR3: ASSTRGTNYGYT
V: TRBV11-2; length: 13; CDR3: ASSLAVQLYNEQF
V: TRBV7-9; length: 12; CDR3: ASSLVQHQETQY